A single sample gave rise to the 14 T cell receptor beta chains below, sequenced in a study of blood T cells in healthy people across ages. Primers used in a second PCR of roughly 6 to 11 cycles were a sample-barcoded 5' primer and a J-beta primer mix. TCRdb called the 5' RACE reads again in MiXCR, with one record for every CDR3 protein. The sample has 650,000 or so distinct CDR3 sequences, over 40% seen once. The sequencing input was blood. The receptors come from a woman of 80 years or more in good health.

V and J are TRBV2 and TRBJ2-3; tentatively, D is TRBD1 (5 bases). This CDR3 has 13 residues. Germline V CDR1 and CDR2: SNHLY, FYNNEI. The V and J ends lost 7 bases and 5 bases respectively, with 13 bases between them. CDR3 in amino acids: CASTETAQDTQYF. CDR3 nucleotide sequence: TGTGCCAGCACCGAGACAGCACAAGATACGCAGTATTTT.

CDR3 coding DNA: TGTGCCAGCAGTCCCGGGACTAGCGGGGGGGCAGATACGCAGTATTTT. Encoded protein: CASSPGTSGGADTQYF. The V gene is TRBV28, the J gene TRBJ2-3, with 16 nucleotides matching TRBD2. V gave up 5 bases and J gave up 4 bases; unmatched junction bases: 3. Germline V lookup: CDR1 MDHEN, CDR2 SYDVKM. CDR3 length equals 16 residues.

This chain links TRBV12-5 with TRBJ2-7; D is perhaps TRBD2 (6 bases). The germline CDR1 and CDR2 sequences are LGHNT and FRNRAP. V was shortened by 2 bases and J by 10 bases, with 12 bases between the two germline ends. This CDR3 is built from 12 residues. CDR3 sequence: CASGLKEGIQYF. The DNA of the CDR3 is TGTGCTAGTGGTTTGAAGGAGGGGATTCAGTACTTC. Complete variable domain (other parts from reference TRBV12-5 and TRBJ2-7): DARVTQTPRHKVTEMGQEVTMRCQPILGHNTVFWYRQTMMQGLELLAYFRNRAPLDDSGMPKDRFSAEMPDATLATLKIQPSEPRDSAVYFCASGLKEGIQYFGPGTRLTVT.

This clonotype was seen repeatedly, ten times or more. This chain joins TRBV6-6 and TRBJ2-1; the D gene is possibly TRBD2 (6 bases). Germline V CDR1 and CDR2: MNHNY, SVGAGI (reference sequence). This CDR3 has 12 amino acids. V was clipped by 4 bases and J by 8 bases, with 9 bases between them. The CDR3 here is CASSWGVDEQFF. The CDR3 DNA sequence: TGTGCCAGCAGTTGGGGGGTCGATGAGCAGTTCTTC.

The chain recombines TRBV6-5 with TRBJ2-3, with TRBD2 matching over 12 bases. CDR3 length equals 15 residues. Germline CDR1 MNHEY, CDR2 SVGAGI. V shed 6 bases, J shed 4 bases, and the junction held 5 bases outside the gene matches. CDR3 region: CASSPSGRGPDTQYF. DNA for the CDR3: TGTGCCAGCAGCCCTAGCGGGAGGGGCCCAGATACGCAGTATTTT.

This clonotype was detected ten times or more. The V call is TRBV10-3, the J call TRBJ2-1; TRBD2 matches 7 bases. V lost 4 bases, J lost 6 bases, and 3 bases stayed unmatched. The V gene's germline CDR1 is ENHRY and CDR2 SYGVKD. This CDR3 has 13 amino acids. CDR3 protein: CAISALASNEQFF. The DNA for the CDR3 is TGTGCCATCAGTGCACTAGCGAGCAATGAGCAGTTCTTC.

This clonotype was detected many times. V and J are TRBV30 and TRBJ2-1; TRBD2 matches 12 bases. The V segment lost 0 bases and the J segment 9 bases; nucleotides outside the gene matches: 6. The CDR3 totals 15 residues. The germline V gene has CDR1 GTSNPN and CDR2 SVGIG (reference sequence). The CDR3 here is CAWSVASGGAGEQFF. DNA for the CDR3: TGTGCCTGGAGTGTGGCTAGCGGGGGGGCAGGTGAGCAGTTCTTC.

This clonotype was found a few times. V is TRBV25-1 and J is TRBJ2-3; D may be TRBD1 (5 bases). V was pared by 1 base and J by 1 base, with 21 bases between. This CDR3 is built from 19 residues. Germline V gene sequence: CDR1 MGHDK, CDR2 SYGVNS. The CDR3 spells CASSESRANTHTRTDTQYF. CDR3 nucleotide sequence: TGTGCCAGCAGTGAATCCAGGGCAAATACGCACACGCGCACAGATACGCAGTATTTT.

This clonotype appeared a few times. The V gene is TRBV11-2, the J gene TRBJ1-4; the match to TRBD1 covers 7 bases. CDR1 is SGHAT and CDR2 is FQNNGV in the germline V gene. The CDR3 contains 15 residues. V was clipped by 5 bases and J by 5 bases; unmatched bases: 8. CDR3 DNA sequence: TGTGCCAGCAGCCTCCTGGGGACAGACAATGAAAAACTGTTTTTT. This codes for CASSLLGTDNEKLFF.

On this clonotype: Being one base from a much bigger clone, this may be a read error. The chain employs TRBV7-2 and TRBJ2-7; 9 bases fit TRBD2. J lost 3 bases, V lost 2 bases, and 5 bases had no gene match. CDR1 is SGHTA and CDR2 is FQGNSA in the germline V gene. The CDR3 has 15 amino acids. CDR3 DNA sequence: TGTGCCAGCAGCTTAAAGGCTAGCGGGAACTACGAGCAGTACTTC. This codes for CASSLKASGNYEQYF.

V usage is TRBV28 and J usage is TRBJ2-1; perhaps TRBD2 as D (6 bases). This CDR3 contains 15 residues. V shed 7 bases and J shed 8 bases, with 21 bases lying between them. The germline CDR1 and CDR2 sequences are MDHEN and SYDVKM. The CDR3 reads CASMGGGPYGDEQFF. In DNA form, the CDR3 reads TGTGCCAGCATGGGGGGAGGCCCCTACGGGGATGAGCAGTTCTTC.

The chain uses TRBV10-3 and TRBJ1-6; a weak D match, TRBD1 (5 bases). This CDR3 is 10 amino acids long. Germline CDR1 is ENHRY and CDR2 is SYGVKD. Trimming took off 11 bases at V and 16 bases at J, with 15 bases between the two ends. The CDR3 bases are TGTGCCGTATTCAGGGATACTCTCCACTTT. It translates to CAVFRDTLHF.

This clonotype was counted a few times. The rearrangement links TRBV10-3 to TRBJ2-2; D ambiguous. Deletions cut 7 bases from V and 4 bases from J, with 7 bases between. The CDR3 totals 12 residues. Germline loops: CDR1 ENHRY, CDR2 SYGVKD. CDR3 loop: CAITGFTGELFF. CDR3 nucleotide sequence: TGTGCCATCACCGGTTTCACCGGGGAGCTGTTTTTT.

This chain links TRBV15 with TRBJ2-2; TRBD2 aligns across 7 bases. The CDR3 covers 17 residues. Germline trimming cut 0 bases from V and 5 bases from J; bases unmatched to any gene: 9. CDR1 is LNHNV, CDR2 YYDKDF, per germline (reference sequence). CDR3 DNA: TGTGCCACCAGCAGAGATCCGACTAGCCTTCAGACCGGGGAGCTGTTTTTT. Encoded protein: CATSRDPTSLQTGELFF.